This TCR beta chain originates from a study of blood T cell repertoires in COVID-19. Study-wide background: The origin of the acute and convalescent COVID-19 samples was the United States, Italy and Spain. Sources were T cells, B-cell-depleted T cells, or PBMCs; the material itself was cDNA or gDNA.

Seattle enrolled patients during active infection and tracked them longitudinally. In the study's own analysis: Reference gene primer amplification gave estimated nucleated cell counts. Assay used: immunoSEQ multiplex PCR; TCRdb lists only in-frame clones, some missing. Clone size and the V and J calls come from that table; the DNA yielded D and trimming. The sample has 350,000 or so clones; approximately 89% are singletons. V was pared by 3 bases and J by 6 bases, with 8 bases of the junction left unmatched. CDR1 and CDR2 from the germline V gene are SGHAT and FQNNGV. The CDR3 spans 16 residues. The V and J genes are TRBV11-2 and TRBJ2-2; 9 positions match TRBD2. The source material was peripheral blood. This sequence originates from an older woman with COVID-19, enrolled during active disease. Here the CDR3 reads CASSFLSGGIAGELFF. The CDR3 coding sequence is TGTGCCAGCAGCTTCCTGAGCGGGGGGATCGCCGGGGAGCTGTTTTTT.